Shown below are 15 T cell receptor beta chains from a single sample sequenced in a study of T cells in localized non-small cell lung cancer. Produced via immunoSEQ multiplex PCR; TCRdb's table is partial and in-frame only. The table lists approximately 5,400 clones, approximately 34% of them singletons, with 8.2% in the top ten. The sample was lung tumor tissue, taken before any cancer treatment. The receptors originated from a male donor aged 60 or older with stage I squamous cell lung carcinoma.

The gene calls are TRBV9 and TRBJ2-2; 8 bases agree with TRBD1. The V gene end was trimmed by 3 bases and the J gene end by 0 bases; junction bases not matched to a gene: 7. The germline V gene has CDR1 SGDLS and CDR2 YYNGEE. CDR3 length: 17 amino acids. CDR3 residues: CASSARGQGANTGELFF. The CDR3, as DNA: TGTGCCAGCAGCGCAAGAGGACAGGGAGCGAACACCGGGGAGCTGTTTTTT.

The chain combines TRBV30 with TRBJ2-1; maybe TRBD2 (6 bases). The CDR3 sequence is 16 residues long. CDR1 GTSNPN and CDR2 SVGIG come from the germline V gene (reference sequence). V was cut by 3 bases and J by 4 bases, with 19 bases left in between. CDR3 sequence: CAWRVNPGDSYNEQFF. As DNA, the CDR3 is TGTGCCTGGAGGGTCAATCCGGGGGATTCGTACAATGAGCAGTTCTTC.

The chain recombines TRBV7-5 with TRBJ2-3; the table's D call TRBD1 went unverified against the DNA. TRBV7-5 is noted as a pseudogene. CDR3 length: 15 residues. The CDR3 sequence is CASSLAGVGRDTQYF. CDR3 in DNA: TGTGCCAGCAGCTTGGCAGGGGTGGGGCGCGATACGCAGTATTTT.

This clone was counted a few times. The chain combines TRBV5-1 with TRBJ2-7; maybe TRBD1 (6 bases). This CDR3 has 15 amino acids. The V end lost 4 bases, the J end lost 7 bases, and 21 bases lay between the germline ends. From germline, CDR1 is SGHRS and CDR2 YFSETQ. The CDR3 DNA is TGCGCCAGCAGCACAGGACAGCAAGAGAGTGGGGAGCAGTACTTC. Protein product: CASSTGQQESGEQYF.

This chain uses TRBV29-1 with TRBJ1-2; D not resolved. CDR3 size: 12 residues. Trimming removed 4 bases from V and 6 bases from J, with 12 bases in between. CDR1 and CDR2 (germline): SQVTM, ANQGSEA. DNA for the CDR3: TGCAGCGTTGGGGCAGAACGGGATGGCTACACCTTC. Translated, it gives CSVGAERDGYTF.

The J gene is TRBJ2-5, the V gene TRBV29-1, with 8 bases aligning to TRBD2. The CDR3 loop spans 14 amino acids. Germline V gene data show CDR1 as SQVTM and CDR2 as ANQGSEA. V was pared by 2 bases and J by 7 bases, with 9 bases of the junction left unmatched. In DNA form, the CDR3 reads TGCAGCGTTGAACCAGCGGGGGACGGGCGGACCCAGTACTTC. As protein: CSVEPAGDGRTQYF.

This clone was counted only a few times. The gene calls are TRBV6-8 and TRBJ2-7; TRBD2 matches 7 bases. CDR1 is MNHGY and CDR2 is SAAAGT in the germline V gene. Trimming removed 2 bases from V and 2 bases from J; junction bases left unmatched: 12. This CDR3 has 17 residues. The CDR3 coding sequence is TGTGCCAGCAGTTACCGGCTAGCGGAGGAATTGCCCTACGAGCAGTACTTC. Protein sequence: CASSYRLAEELPYEQYF.

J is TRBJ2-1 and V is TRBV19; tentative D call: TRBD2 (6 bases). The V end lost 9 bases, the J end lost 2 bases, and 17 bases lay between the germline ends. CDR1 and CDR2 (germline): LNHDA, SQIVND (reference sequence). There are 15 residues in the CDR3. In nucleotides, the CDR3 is TGTGCCAGCGCCCATGGGGGGACCACCTACAATGAGCAGTTCTTC. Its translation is CASAHGGTTYNEQFF.

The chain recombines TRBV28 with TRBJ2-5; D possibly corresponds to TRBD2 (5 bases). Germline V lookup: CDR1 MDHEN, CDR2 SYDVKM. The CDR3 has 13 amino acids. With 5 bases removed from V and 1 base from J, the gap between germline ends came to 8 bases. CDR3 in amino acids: CASSTSSQETQYF. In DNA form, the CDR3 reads TGTGCCAGCAGTACTAGTAGCCAAGAGACCCAGTACTTC.

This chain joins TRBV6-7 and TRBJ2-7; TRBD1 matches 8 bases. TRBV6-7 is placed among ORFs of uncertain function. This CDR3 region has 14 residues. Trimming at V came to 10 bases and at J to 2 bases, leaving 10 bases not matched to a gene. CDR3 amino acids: CAIWRTGPPYEQYF. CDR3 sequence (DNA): TGTGCCATCTGGAGGACAGGGCCCCCCTACGAGCAGTACTTC.

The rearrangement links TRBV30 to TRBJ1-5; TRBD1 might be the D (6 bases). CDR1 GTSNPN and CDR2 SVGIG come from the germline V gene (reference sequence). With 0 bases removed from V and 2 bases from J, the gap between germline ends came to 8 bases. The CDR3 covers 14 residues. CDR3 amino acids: CAWSVGAGNQPQHF. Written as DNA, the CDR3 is TGTGCCTGGAGTGTGGGGGCCGGCAATCAGCCCCAGCATTTT. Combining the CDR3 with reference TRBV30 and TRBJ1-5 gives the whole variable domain SQTIHQWPATLVQPVGSPLSLECTVEGTSNPNLYWYRQAAGRGLQLLFYSVGIGQISSEVPQNLSASRPQDRQFILSSKKLLLSDSGFYLCAWSVGAGNQPQHFGDGTRLSIL.

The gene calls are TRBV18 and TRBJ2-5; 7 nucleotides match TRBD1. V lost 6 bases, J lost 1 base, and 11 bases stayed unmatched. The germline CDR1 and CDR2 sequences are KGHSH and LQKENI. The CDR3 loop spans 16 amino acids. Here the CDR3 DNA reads TGTGCCAGCTCTCAATATCCGGGACAGATCCAAGAGACCCAGTACTTC. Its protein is CASSQYPGQIQETQYF.

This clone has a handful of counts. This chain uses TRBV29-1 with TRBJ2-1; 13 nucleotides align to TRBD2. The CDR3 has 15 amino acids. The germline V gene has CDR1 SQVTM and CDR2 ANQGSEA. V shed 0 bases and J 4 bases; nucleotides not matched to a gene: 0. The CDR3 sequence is CSVEEGLAGYNEQFF. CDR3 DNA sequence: TGCAGCGTTGAAGAGGGACTAGCGGGGTACAATGAGCAGTTCTTC.

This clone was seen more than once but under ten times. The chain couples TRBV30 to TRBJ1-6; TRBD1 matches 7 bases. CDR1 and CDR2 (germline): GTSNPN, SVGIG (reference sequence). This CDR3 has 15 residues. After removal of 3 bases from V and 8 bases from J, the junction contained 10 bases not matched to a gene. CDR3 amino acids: CAWRDFDRVDSPLHF. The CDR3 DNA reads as TGTGCCTGGAGGGATTTCGACAGGGTTGATTCACCCCTCCACTTT.

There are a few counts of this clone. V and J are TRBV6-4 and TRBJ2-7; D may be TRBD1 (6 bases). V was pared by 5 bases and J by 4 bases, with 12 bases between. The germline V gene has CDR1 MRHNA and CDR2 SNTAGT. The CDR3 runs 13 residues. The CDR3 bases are TGTGCCAGCAGTTACGGGACAACTTACGAGCAGTACTTC. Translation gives CASSYGTTYEQYF.